A single sample gave rise to the 14 T cell receptor beta chains below, sequenced in a study of blood T cell repertoires in COVID-19. Data came from immunoSEQ multiplex PCR; TCRdb stores just in-frame clones and leaves some out. This table holds roughly 430,000 clones, 70% to 90% found once. The specimen was PBMCs or T cells enriched from blood (not recorded which). These receptors originate from a woman aged 40 to 49 with acute COVID-19.

This chain joins TRBV5-1 and TRBJ1-2; D is perhaps TRBD1 (6 bases). This CDR3 spans 15 amino acids. V was cut by 0 bases and J by 8 bases, with 17 bases left in between. Per germline, CDR1 SGHRS and CDR2 YFSETQ. CDR3 coding DNA: TGCGCCAGCAGCTTGGCCTCCGGGGGGCGTAAGGGCTACACCTTC. Translated, it gives CASSLASGGRKGYTF.

The chain carries TRBV9 and TRBJ2-7; 9 nucleotides align to TRBD2. Germline-derived CDR1 and CDR2 are SGDLS and YYNGEE. The CDR3 runs to 16 residues. V was pared by 1 base and J by 0 bases, with 5 bases of the junction left unmatched. The CDR3 DNA follows: TGTGCCAGCAGCGTAAGCGGGGGGATCGACTCCTACGAGCAGTACTTC. It encodes CASSVSGGIDSYEQYF.

This chain uses TRBV24-1 with TRBJ2-3, with 11 bases fitting TRBD2. Germline lookup yields CDR1 KGHDR and CDR2 SFDVKD. CDR3 length: 16 residues. With 3 bases clipped from V and 1 base from J, the junction kept 2 bases outside the gene matches. The CDR3 coding sequence is TGTGCCACCAGTGATCATAGCGGGGGGGGCACAGATACGCAGTATTTT. It specifies CATSDHSGGGTDTQYF.

This chain joins TRBV5-1 and TRBJ1-1; 7 bases are a match to TRBD1. The CDR3 sequence is 15 residues long. With 0 bases clipped from V and 4 bases from J, the junction kept 6 bases outside the gene matches. The germline gives CDR1 SGHRS, CDR2 YFSETQ. CDR3 DNA: TGCGCCAGCAGCTTGGGCAGGGGGTCTGGCACTGAAGCTTTCTTT. Translating gives CASSLGRGSGTEAFF. Together with reference TRBV5-1 and TRBJ1-1, the CDR3 gives the full variable domain: KAGVTQTPRYLIKTRGQQVTLSCSPISGHRSVSWYQQTPGQGLQFLFEYFSETQRNKGNFPGRFSGRQFSNSRSEMNVSTLELGDSALYLCASSLGRGSGTEAFFGQGTRLTVV.

The genes are TRBV19 and TRBJ2-2, with TRBD1 as a possible D gene (6 bases). CDR3 length: 15 residues. CDR1 is LNHDA and CDR2 is SQIVND in the germline V gene (reference sequence). V gave up 4 bases and J gave up 0 bases, with 9 bases separating them. Written as DNA, the CDR3 is TGTGCCAGTAGTACGACAGGAACGAACACCGGGGAGCTGTTTTTT. It translates to CASSTTGTNTGELFF.

The chain couples TRBV2 to TRBJ1-1, with 7 positions matching TRBD1. Trimming removed 4 bases from V and 4 bases from J; junction bases left unmatched: 3. The CDR3 totals 13 residues. The germline V gene encodes CDR1 SNHLY and CDR2 FYNNEI. The CDR3 nucleotides read TGTGCCAGCAGTGGATACAGGGGCACTGAAGCTTTCTTT. This encodes CASSGYRGTEAFF.

The genes are TRBV14 and TRBJ1-3; no clear D. The CDR3 runs 14 residues. Trimming cost V 6 bases and J 2 bases, with 11 bases left between them. Germline assignment: CDR1 SGHDN and CDR2 FVKESK. The CDR3 loop reads CASSVIGAGNTIYF. CDR3 in DNA: TGTGCCAGCAGTGTCATCGGGGCTGGAAACACCATATATTTT.

This clone was counted a single time. The rearrangement uses TRBV3-1 (or the pseudogene TRBV3-2) and TRBJ2-1, with D tentatively TRBD2 (6 bases). V lost 5 bases and J 8 bases, leaving 16 bases between the germline ends. Per the germline V gene, CDR1 is LGHDT and CDR2 is YNNKEL (reference sequence). The CDR3 is made up of 14 amino acids. The CDR3 spells CASSENPGEDEQFF. CDR3 coding DNA: TGTGCCAGCAGCGAAAACCCCGGGGAGGATGAGCAGTTCTTC.

This sequence joins TRBV12-3 or TRBV12-4 and TRBJ2-3, with D unresolved. The CDR3 is 13 residues long. V was trimmed by 2 bases and J by 0 bases, leaving 3 bases between them. The CDR3 sequence is CASSLTSTDTQYF. The CDR3 coding sequence is TGTGCCAGCAGTTTAACTAGCACAGATACGCAGTATTTT.

The genes are TRBV18 and TRBJ2-3, with D unclear. Trimming cost V 6 bases and J 9 bases, with 13 bases left between them. This CDR3 has 12 residues. CDR1 is KGHSH and CDR2 is LQKENI in the germline V gene. CDR3 in DNA: TGTGCCAGCTCGGAAACGCAGGAAACGCAGTATTTT. Encoded protein: CASSETQETQYF.

The chain joins TRBV29-1 to TRBJ1-1, with TRBD1 identical over 7 bases. The ends lost 6 bases at V and 11 bases at J; junction bases unmatched: 18. The CDR3 sequence is 14 residues long. Germline V lookup: CDR1 SQVTM, CDR2 ANQGSEA. The CDR3 DNA sequence: TGCAGCGTGCGGGACAGCCTACTCCACCAGAAGGCTTTCTTT. As protein: CSVRDSLLHQKAFF.

The V gene is TRBV3-1 (or the pseudogene TRBV3-2), the J gene TRBJ2-3, with D uncertain. Trimming left V 1 base short and J 0 bases short, with 11 bases between. The CDR3 totals 16 residues. Looked up from germline, CDR1 is LGHDT and CDR2 is YNNKEL (reference sequence). The chain's CDR3 is CASSQGGSPSTDTQYF. For the CDR3, the DNA is TGTGCCAGCAGCCAAGGAGGTTCTCCTAGCACAGATACGCAGTATTTT.

V and J are TRBV12-5 and TRBJ2-2, with D maybe TRBD2 (5 bases). The CDR3 is made up of 14 amino acids. In germline, CDR1 is LGHNT, CDR2 FRNRAP. Trimming shortened V by 6 bases and J by 5 bases, and 13 bases separated the two germline ends. This chain's CDR3 is CASGETGWTGELFF. Written as DNA, the CDR3 is TGTGCTAGTGGAGAGACGGGATGGACCGGGGAGCTGTTTTTT.

The rearrangement links TRBV9 to TRBJ1-5; 7 bases fit TRBD1. The CDR3 runs 14 residues. Germline-derived CDR1 and CDR2 are SGDLS and YYNGEE. Germline trimming cut 3 bases from V and 7 bases from J; bases unmatched to any gene: 7. CDR3 residues: CASSAGDSRQPQHF. CDR3 nucleotides: TGTGCCAGCAGCGCGGGGGACAGTCGGCAGCCCCAGCATTTT.